This TCR beta chain was sequenced in a study of T cell responses to AZD1222 COVID-19 vaccine. Study conclusions and caveats: Spike-specific TCR breadth and depth were elevated following two AZD1222 doses.

For this clone: Its matching antigen is unknown.

The CDR3 consists of 16 residues. Assay: immunoSEQ multiplex PCR; the TCRdb copy retains only in-frame clones and omits some. The data show some 150,000 clones, about 91% seen once. The source is an adult in good health. V is TRBV21-1 and J is TRBJ1-5; the D call in the table, TRBD1, was not verified against the DNA. TRBV21-1 is a known pseudogene. The sample consisted of peripheral blood, taken on day 0 of AZD1222 vaccination. The CDR3 DNA reads as TGTGCCAGCAGCCCCGAACCCACAGGGGGCTTCAAGCCCCAGCATTTT. Protein product: CASSPEPTGGFKPQHF.